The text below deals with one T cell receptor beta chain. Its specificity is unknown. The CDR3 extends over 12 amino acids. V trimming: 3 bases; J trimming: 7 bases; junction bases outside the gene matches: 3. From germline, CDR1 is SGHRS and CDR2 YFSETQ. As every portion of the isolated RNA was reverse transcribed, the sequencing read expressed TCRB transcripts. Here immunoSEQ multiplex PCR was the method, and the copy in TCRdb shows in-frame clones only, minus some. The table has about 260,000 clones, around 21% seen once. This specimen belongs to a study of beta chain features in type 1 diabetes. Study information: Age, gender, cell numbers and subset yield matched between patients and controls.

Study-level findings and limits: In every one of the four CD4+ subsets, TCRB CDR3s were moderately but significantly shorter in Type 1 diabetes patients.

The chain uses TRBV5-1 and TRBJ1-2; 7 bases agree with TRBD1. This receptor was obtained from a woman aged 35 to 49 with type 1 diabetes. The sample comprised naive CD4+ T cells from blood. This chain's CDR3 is CASSSRGVGYTF. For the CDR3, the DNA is TGCGCCAGCAGCTCCAGGGGGGTTGGCTACACCTTC.